Given below is one T cell receptor (beta chain) in context. Its antigen is unknown. This entry is derived from a study of OX40 agonist ivuxolimab in advanced cancers. In the study overall: Treatment received earlier with anti-PD-1, anti-PD-L1 or anti-CTLA-4 agents was allowed, and approximately 40% had some.

Whole-study findings and limits: With doses of 0.1 to 3.0 mg/kg, CD4+ and CD8+ blood T cells had undergone clonal expansion by week 6. Expanded clones were, on average, more numerous among CD8+ T cells than CD4+.

Assay used: immunoSEQ multiplex PCR; TCRdb lists only in-frame clones, some missing. The sample lists 82,000 or so clones, roughly 85% occurring once. Germline CDR1 is SGHTA and CDR2 is FQGNSA. V was pared by 4 bases and J by 2 bases, with 14 bases between. The CDR3 extends over 15 amino acids. The sequence came from an adult with an advanced solid tumor such as melanoma, head and neck, liver or kidney cancer. The source was CD4+ or CD8+ T cells sorted from blood, collected in a trial of the OX40 agonist ivuxolimab. The V gene is TRBV7-2, the J gene TRBJ1-2; no firm D call. CDR3: CASSSYVGANYGYTF. The CDR3 DNA follows: TGTGCCAGCAGCTCCTACGTGGGCGCCAACTATGGCTACACCTTC. Filled out from reference TRBV7-2 and TRBJ1-2, the complete variable domain reads GAGVSQSPSNKVTEKGKDVELRCDPISGHTALYWYRQSLGQGLEFLIYFQGNSAPDKSGLPSDRFSAERTGGSVSTLTIQRTQQEDSAVYLCASSSYVGANYGYTFGSGTRLTVV.